The present TCR beta chain was sequenced within a study of CD8 T cells in ankylosing spondylitis. Study-level points and caveats: Disease-linked clones reportedly showed significant enrichment in matched ankylosing spondylitis synovial fluid.

Trimming took 6 bases from V and 10 from J, leaving 16 bases between them. Germline CDR1 reads KGHSH; CDR2 reads LQKENI. CDR3 length equals 13 residues. Quantitative barcoded 5'-RACE was used to prepare TCR beta libraries. Each CDR3 protein is one row after TCRdb ran MiXCR on the 5' RACE reads. Counted here are roughly 150,000 distinct CDR3 sequences, roughly a third occurring once; the ten biggest clones make up around 6%. Notes on this clonotype: Antigen unknown.

J is TRBJ2-1 and V is TRBV18; D tentatively fits TRBD1 or TRBD2 (5 bases each). Sequenced: synovial fluid, either unsorted or a sorted T cell fraction (not recorded which). The clonotype comes from a male donor with ankylosing spondylitis. CDR3 nucleotides: TGTGCCAGCTCTCCTTTGATCGGGGACGAGCAGTTCTTC. Its translation: CASSPLIGDEQFF.